These 27 T cell receptor beta chains came from one sample sequenced in a study of blood T cell repertoires in COVID-19. Profiling relied on immunoSEQ multiplex PCR, and the TCRdb table lists in-frame clones only, not all of them. Of 150,000 to 200,000 clones listed, about 92% were seen once; the top ten hold around 2%. The sequenced material came from peripheral blood. The receptors were sampled from a woman aged 60 to 75 with COVID-19, enrolled during active disease.

V and J are TRBV18 and TRBJ1-2; 8 bases are shared with TRBD1. Germline V gives CDR1 KGHSH, CDR2 LQKENI. V lost 3 bases, J lost 3 bases, and 0 bases stayed unmatched. This CDR3 comprises 13 residues. CDR3: CASSPTGDYGYTF. The CDR3 DNA reads TGTGCCAGCTCACCGACAGGGGACTATGGCTACACCTTC.

This clone was seen once. The rearrangement links TRBV5-4 to TRBJ2-1, with 7 bases fitting TRBD1. Trimming removed 4 bases from V and 6 bases from J; junction bases left unmatched: 4. The germline CDR1 and CDR2 sequences are SGHNT and YYREEE (reference sequence). The CDR3 extends over 13 amino acids. In DNA, the CDR3 is TGTGCCAGCAGCACAACAGGGGTCAATGAGCAGTTCTTC. It codes for CASSTTGVNEQFF.

The V gene is TRBV6-1, the J gene TRBJ2-2; maybe TRBD1 (6 bases). There are 13 residues in the CDR3. V was shortened by 2 bases and J by 6 bases, with 7 bases between the two germline ends. CDR1 and CDR2 (germline): MNHNS, SASEGT. CDR3 sequence: CASSENRAGELFF. The CDR3 DNA reads as TGTGCCAGCAGTGAAAACAGGGCCGGGGAGCTGTTTTTT.

V gene TRBV3-1 (or the pseudogene TRBV3-2) combines with J gene TRBJ1-4; D possibly corresponds to TRBD1 (6 bases). V lost 5 bases to trimming and J lost 5 bases, with 12 bases between them. CDR3 length: 14 residues. The germline V gene encodes CDR1 LGHDT and CDR2 YNNKEL (reference sequence). CDR3 residues: CASSVRTENEKLFF. The DNA for the CDR3 is TGTGCCAGCAGCGTACGGACAGAAAATGAAAAACTGTTTTTT.

V usage is TRBV7-2 and J usage is TRBJ2-7; maybe TRBD1 (6 bases). Germline V CDR1 and CDR2: SGHTA, FQGNSA. V was shortened by 0 bases and J by 4 bases, with 13 bases between the two germline ends. The CDR3 sequence is 15 residues long. The CDR3 DNA follows: TGTGCCAGCAGCTTAGCGCCTGGGGGCGAGTACGAGCAGTACTTC. This codes for CASSLAPGGEYEQYF.

The V and J genes are TRBV4-3 and TRBJ2-7; tentative D call: TRBD2 (6 bases). V lost 2 bases and J 1 base, leaving 9 bases between the germline ends. The CDR3 covers 14 residues. The V gene's germline CDR1 is LGHNA and CDR2 YSLEER. The CDR3 nucleotides are TGCGCCAGCAGCCAACGGAGGGGATCCTACGAGCAGTACTTC. Its protein product is CASSQRRGSYEQYF.

The chain joins TRBV7-9 to TRBJ2-5, with 8 bases that match TRBD1. Germline trimming cut 6 bases from V and 5 bases from J; bases unmatched to any gene: 14. In germline, CDR1 is SEHNR, CDR2 FQNEAQ (reference sequence). The CDR3 sequence is 16 residues long. The CDR3 reads CASSPRGRGLFETQYF. The CDR3 DNA follows: TGTGCCAGCAGTCCCCGGGGCAGGGGGCTTTTCGAGACCCAGTACTTC.

V and J are TRBV2 and TRBJ1-2; D gene uncertain. The CDR3 totals 16 residues. From germline, CDR1 is SNHLY and CDR2 FYNNEI. Between the trimmed V and J ends, which lost 6 bases and 0 bases, there was a span of 17 bases. In nucleotides, the CDR3 is TGTGCCAGCAGCGACGGAACCACAGTAACTAACTATGGCTACACCTTC. Protein product: CASSDGTTVTNYGYTF.

The rearrangement joins TRBV6-2 or TRBV6-3 to TRBJ1-1; a weak D match, TRBD1 (6 bases). Germline CDR1 MNHEY, CDR2 SVGEGT. The CDR3 extends over 15 amino acids. Between the trimmed V and J ends, which lost 3 bases and 0 bases, there was a span of 11 bases. The CDR3 loop is CASSYPYRVNTEAFF. The CDR3 DNA sequence: TGTGCCAGCAGTTATCCCTACAGGGTGAACACTGAAGCTTTCTTT.

The chain uses TRBV9 and TRBJ2-1; no firm D call. The germline V and J ends were trimmed by 4 bases and 4 bases, with 3 bases remaining between them. The CDR3 totals 11 residues. The V gene's germline CDR1 is SGDLS and CDR2 YYNGEE. CDR3: CASSLYNEQFF. Here the CDR3 DNA reads TGTGCCAGCAGCCTGTACAATGAGCAGTTCTTC. The whole variable domain, remainder taken from reference TRBV9 and TRBJ2-1, is DSGVTQTPKHLITATGQRVTLRCSPRSGDLSVYWYQQSLDQGLQFLIQYYNGEERAKGNILERFSAQQFPDLHSELNLSSLELGDSALYFCASSLYNEQFFGPGTRLTVL.

The chain is built from TRBV18 and TRBJ2-6; possibly TRBD2 for D (6 bases). The germline gives CDR1 KGHSH, CDR2 LQKENI. The V and J ends lost 3 bases and 0 bases respectively, with 9 bases between them. The length of the CDR3 is 16 residues. The CDR3 sequence is CASSPSGGSGANVLTF. In nucleotides, the CDR3 is TGTGCCAGCTCACCGTCCGGGGGCTCTGGGGCCAACGTCCTGACTTTC.

About this clone: The junction shows a germline mismatch at one end, possibly a read error. The V and J genes are TRBV7-2 and TRBJ2-4; unclear D gene. CDR3 length: 14 amino acids. The V gene's germline CDR1 is SGHTA and CDR2 FQGNSA. Here the CDR3 reads CASRFDRVKNIQYF. CDR3 DNA: TGTGCCAGCCGCTTCGATCGAGTCAAAAACATTCAGTACTTC.

The V gene is TRBV19, the J gene TRBJ2-7; 9 bases align to TRBD1. This CDR3 has 13 residues. The germline gives CDR1 LNHDA, CDR2 SQIVND (reference sequence). V shed 6 bases, J shed 3 bases, and the junction held 3 bases outside the gene matches. The CDR3 DNA reads as TGTGCCAGTAGCAGGGACAGGGACTACGAGCAGTACTTC. It codes for CASSRDRDYEQYF.

Here the CDR3 DNA reads TGTGCCAGTAGTCCAGGACGGGGGAGGGAGGGGTCCCAGTACTTC. It codes for CASSPGRGREGSQYF. The rearrangement links TRBV19 to TRBJ2-5; 7 nucleotides line up with TRBD2. Trimming removed 5 bases from V and 9 bases from J; junction bases left unmatched: 15. This CDR3 spans 15 amino acids. The germline CDR1 and CDR2 sequences are LNHDA and SQIVND (reference sequence).

The chain couples TRBV19 to TRBJ1-3; possibly TRBD1 for D (5 bases). The germline V and J ends were trimmed by 5 bases and 0 bases, with 17 bases remaining between them. The V gene's germline CDR1 is LNHDA and CDR2 SQIVND (reference sequence). The CDR3 sequence is 17 residues long. The CDR3 is CASSGGDGHPSGNTIYF. The CDR3 region has the DNA TGTGCCAGTAGTGGGGGGGACGGCCACCCCTCTGGAAACACCATATATTTT.

The rearrangement uses TRBV3-1 (or the pseudogene TRBV3-2) and TRBJ2-7; D is perhaps TRBD1 (6 bases). CDR1 and CDR2 from the germline V gene are LGHDT and YNNKEL (reference sequence). V was clipped by 1 base and J by 0 bases, with 7 bases between them. The CDR3 loop spans 14 amino acids. The CDR3 sequence is CASSQGGPSYEQYF. The CDR3, as DNA: TGTGCCAGCAGCCAAGGGGGGCCCTCCTACGAGCAGTACTTC.

The J gene is TRBJ1-2, the V gene TRBV5-5; TRBD1 aligns across 12 bases. The V gene end was trimmed by 4 bases and the J gene end by 14 bases; junction bases not matched to a gene: 15. The CDR3 loop spans 15 amino acids. The germline gives CDR1 SGHKS, CDR2 YYEKEE (reference sequence). Here the CDR3 reads CASSLTGTGGEVGTF. CDR3 bases: TGTGCCAGCAGCCTTACCGGGACAGGGGGCGAAGTCGGTACCTTC.

V is TRBV7-2 and J is TRBJ1-5; no clear D. Trimming took 5 bases from V and 0 from J, leaving 14 bases between them. CDR3 length: 16 residues. Germline CDR1 SGHTA, CDR2 FQGNSA. CDR3 in amino acids: CASSPGAGNSNQPQHF. The CDR3 nucleotides read TGTGCCAGCAGCCCCGGTGCGGGGAATAGCAATCAGCCCCAGCATTTT.

This rearrangement joins TRBV3-1 (or the pseudogene TRBV3-2) to TRBJ1-2; weak D call: TRBD1 (6 bases). The CDR3 covers 13 residues. Germline CDR1 is LGHDT and CDR2 is YNNKEL (reference sequence). V was trimmed by 4 bases and J by 4 bases, leaving 10 bases between them. CDR3 residues: CASSLPDSYGYTF. The CDR3 DNA is TGTGCCAGCAGCCTACCGGACAGCTATGGCTACACCTTC.

Regarding this clone: Distinct nucleotide sequences in the sample also encode this CDR3. The CDR3 reads CASSPLAGSNQPQHF. The CDR3 DNA is TGTGCCAGCTCACCACTTGCAGGGAGCAATCAGCCCCAGCATTTT. The chain recombines TRBV18 with TRBJ1-5; perhaps TRBD1 as D (5 bases). CDR1 KGHSH and CDR2 LQKENI come from the germline V gene. Trimming took 1 base from V and 1 from J, leaving 8 bases between them. The CDR3 sequence is 15 residues long.

The genes are TRBV7-2 and TRBJ2-7, with 10 bases identical to TRBD1. The CDR3 has 14 amino acids. V shed 7 bases, J shed 3 bases, and the junction held 6 bases outside the gene matches. The germline V gene has CDR1 SGHTA and CDR2 FQGNSA. The CDR3 nucleotides read TGTGCCAGCACCGGACAGGGGGGAGTCTACGAGCAGTACTTC. It specifies CASTGQGGVYEQYF. The complete variable domain, with remaining parts taken from reference TRBV7-2 and TRBJ2-7, reads GAGVSQSPSNKVTEKGKDVELRCDPISGHTALYWYRQSLGQGLEFLIYFQGNSAPDKSGLPSDRFSAERTGGSVSTLTIQRTQQEDSAVYLCASTGQGGVYEQYFGPGTRLTVT.

In this sample, this clone turned up once. The chain combines TRBV7-3 with TRBJ2-1; TRBD1 might be the D (6 bases). The CDR3 loop spans 16 amino acids. Germline V CDR1 and CDR2: SGHTA, FQGTGA. V shed 4 bases and J shed 0 bases, with 13 bases lying between them. The CDR3 DNA follows: TGTGCCAGCAGCTCTTCCCGGGACACCTCCTACAATGAGCAGTTCTTC. Protein product: CASSSSRDTSYNEQFF.

The chain couples TRBV7-3 to TRBJ2-7; the D gene is possibly TRBD1 (5 bases). CDR1 is SGHTA, CDR2 FQGTGA, per germline. The CDR3 sequence is 14 residues long. V was clipped by 5 bases and J by 1 base, with 12 bases between them. The CDR3 DNA sequence: TGTGCCAGCAGCGCGCAGGGATTGTCCTACGAGCAGTACTTC. Translating gives CASSAQGLSYEQYF. Combining the CDR3 with reference TRBV7-3 and TRBJ2-7 gives the whole variable domain GAGVSQTPSNKVTEKGKYVELRCDPISGHTALYWYRQSLGQGPEFLIYFQGTGAADDSGLPNDRFFAVRPEGSVSTLKIQRTERGDSAVYLCASSAQGLSYEQYFGPGTRLTVT.

The chain combines TRBV7-3 with TRBJ1-1; 7 bases match TRBD1. Per the germline V gene, CDR1 is SGHTA and CDR2 is FQGTGA. Trimming at V came to 0 bases and at J to 8 bases, leaving 3 bases not matched to a gene. The CDR3 covers 13 residues. The CDR3 DNA follows: TGTGCCAGCAGCTTAACAGGGGGCTCGGAAGCTTTCTTT. This gives the protein CASSLTGGSEAFF.

The chain joins TRBV7-2 to TRBJ1-4; tentative D call: TRBD1 (5 bases). This CDR3 contains 16 residues. With 3 bases removed from V and 7 bases from J, the gap between germline ends came to 18 bases. The germline CDR1 and CDR2 sequences are SGHTA and FQGNSA. CDR3 bases: TGTGCCAGCAGCTTCCTCGGTGGATTCGGGGGTGAAAAACTGTTTTTT. Protein: CASSFLGGFGGEKLFF.

The chain joins TRBV20-1 to TRBJ2-3; TRBD1 agrees at 9 bases. Germline values: CDR1 DFQATT, CDR2 SNEGSKA (reference sequence). J was trimmed by 8 bases and V by 6 bases; bases with no gene match: 3. The CDR3 contains 11 residues. The CDR3 DNA sequence: TGCAGTGCAAGACAGGGGGTTACGCAGTATTTT. Encoded protein: CSARQGVTQYF.

The chain recombines TRBV5-4 with TRBJ1-4; TRBD1 aligns across 9 bases. The V and J ends lost 4 bases and 2 bases, in that order; junction bases with no gene match: 9. Germline V gives CDR1 SGHNT, CDR2 YYREEE (reference sequence). The CDR3 totals 17 residues. The CDR3 DNA is TGTGCCAGCAGCCTGGGACAGGGTTCGACGACTAATGAAAAACTGTTTTTT. Its translation is CASSLGQGSTTNEKLFF.